The T cell receptor (beta chain) under discussion was sequenced for a study of blood T cell repertoires in COVID-19. Study overall: The analysed material was cDNA or gDNA that came from T cells, B-cell-depleted T cells, or PBMCs.

Each participant's cohort was designated according to participant-reported clinical history. Clones were read by immunoSEQ multiplex PCR, and TCRdb kept only the in-frame ones, dropping some. The sample shows around 150,000 clones, over 70% of them seen only once. This clone was recorded only once. The germline CDR1 and CDR2 sequences are SQVTM and ANQGSEA. Trimming took 3 bases from V and 8 from J, leaving 19 bases between them. CDR3 length: 14 amino acids. This TCR was recovered from a woman aged 55-75 years who had recovered from COVID-19. Sequences were obtained from PBMCs or T cells enriched from blood (not recorded which). This chain joins TRBV29-1 and TRBJ1-2, with TRBD1 as a possible D gene (5 bases). The CDR3, as DNA: TGCAGCGTTGAGGGACGGACCGGGGGTATCGGCTACACCTTC. This gives the protein CSVEGRTGGIGYTF.